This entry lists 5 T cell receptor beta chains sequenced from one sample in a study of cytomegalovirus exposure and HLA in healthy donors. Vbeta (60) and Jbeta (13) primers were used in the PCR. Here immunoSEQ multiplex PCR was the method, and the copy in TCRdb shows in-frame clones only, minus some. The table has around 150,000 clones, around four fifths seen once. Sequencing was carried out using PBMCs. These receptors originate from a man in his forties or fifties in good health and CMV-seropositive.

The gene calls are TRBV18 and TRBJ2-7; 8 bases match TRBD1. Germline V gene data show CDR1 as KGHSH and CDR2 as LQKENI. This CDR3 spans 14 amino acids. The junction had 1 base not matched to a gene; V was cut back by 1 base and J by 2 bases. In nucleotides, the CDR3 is TGTGCCAGCTCACCACGCAGGGGGCCCTACGAGCAGTACTTC. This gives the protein CASSPRRGPYEQYF. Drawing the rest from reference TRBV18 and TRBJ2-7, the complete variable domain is NAGVMQNPRHLVRRRGQEARLRCSPMKGHSHVYWYRQLPEEGLKFMVYLQKENIIDESGMPKERFSAEFPKEGPSILRIQQVVRGDSAAYFCASSPRRGPYEQYFGPGTRLTVT.

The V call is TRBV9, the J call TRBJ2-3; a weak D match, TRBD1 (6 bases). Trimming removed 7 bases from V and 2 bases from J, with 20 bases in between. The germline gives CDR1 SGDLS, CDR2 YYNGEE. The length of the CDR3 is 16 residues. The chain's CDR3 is CASLCPHRDNTDTQYF. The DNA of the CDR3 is TGTGCCAGCCTTTGCCCCCACAGGGATAACACAGATACGCAGTATTTT.

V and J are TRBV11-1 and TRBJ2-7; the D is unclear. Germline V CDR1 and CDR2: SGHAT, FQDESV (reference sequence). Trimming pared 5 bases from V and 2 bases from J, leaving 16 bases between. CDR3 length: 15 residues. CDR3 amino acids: CASSRMVASAYEQYF. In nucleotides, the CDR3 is TGTGCCAGCAGCCGAATGGTAGCATCTGCCTACGAGCAGTACTTC.

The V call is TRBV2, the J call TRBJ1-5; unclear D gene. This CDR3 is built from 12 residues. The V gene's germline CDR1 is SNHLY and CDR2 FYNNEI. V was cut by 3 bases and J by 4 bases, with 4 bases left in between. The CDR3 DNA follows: TGTGCCAGCAGTGACCTAAATCAGCCCCAGCATTTT. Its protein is CASSDLNQPQHF.

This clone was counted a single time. The CDR3 sequence: CASSQDAGNTEAFF. The CDR3 DNA sequence: TGCGCCAGCAGCCAAGATGCCGGGAACACTGAAGCTTTCTTT. V usage is TRBV4-3 and J usage is TRBJ1-1, with D unresolved. Deletions cut 0 bases from V and 1 base from J, with 6 bases between. Per germline, CDR1 LGHNA and CDR2 YSLEER. CDR3 length equals 14 residues.